Following are 5 T cell receptor beta chains from one sample sequenced in a study of Graves' ophthalmopathy and Graves' hyperthyroidism. Amplified TCR beta CDR3 regions were obtained using RNA transcripts as template. RT-PCR in the first round used HTBI primers; a second-round multiplex PCR followed. A single record per CDR3 protein comes from TCRdb applying MiXCR to the multiplex PCR reads. This table has roughly 500,000 distinct CDR3 sequences, roughly an eighth appearing once. The sample consisted of blood. These receptor sequences come from a woman aged 30 to 39 with Graves' ophthalmopathy.

At least ten counts were recorded for this clonotype. This chain joins TRBV9 and TRBJ2-5, with 7 bases that match TRBD1. The CDR3 length is 14 residues. V lost 3 bases, J lost 1 base, and 3 bases stayed unmatched. Looked up from germline, CDR1 is SGDLS and CDR2 is YYNGEE. Here the CDR3 reads CASSGRDSQETQYF. CDR3 bases: TGTGCCAGCAGCGGCCGGGACAGCCAAGAGACCCAGTACTTC.

In this sample, this clonotype turned up a few times. This rearrangement joins TRBV6-4 to TRBJ1-5; D might be TRBD1 (5 bases). The germline V and J ends were trimmed by 3 bases and 1 base, with 10 bases remaining between them. CDR1 is MRHNA, CDR2 SNTAGT, per germline. This CDR3 is built from 15 residues. This CDR3 is CASSEQWGSNQPQHF. The CDR3 bases are TGTGCCAGCAGTGAACAATGGGGGAGCAATCAGCCCCAGCATTTT.

This clonotype was seen a handful of times. A single base separates this from a much larger clone, so it may be a read error. The J gene is TRBJ2-5, the V gene TRBV15; 7 positions match TRBD1. The CDR3 runs 15 residues. Germline V CDR1 and CDR2: LNHNV, YYDKDF (reference sequence). The CDR3 coding sequence is TGTGCCACCAGCCCCCGGGACAGATGGTCGGAGACCAAGTACTTC. Residues: CATSPRDRWSETKYF.

This clonotype was found many times. V gene TRBV2 combines with J gene TRBJ2-7; no clear D gene. Germline V gene lookup returns CDR1 SNHLY and CDR2 FYNNEI. The CDR3 is 11 residues long. Trimming cost V 8 bases and J 6 bases, with 11 bases left between them. The CDR3 region has the DNA TGTGCCAGCCAAGGGTCCGTCGAGCAGTACTTC. It encodes CASQGSVEQYF.

This clonotype was detected many times. In DNA form, the CDR3 reads TGCAGTGCACGGGGGATAGCGGGAGTGTACGAGCAGTACTTC. Protein: CSARGIAGVYEQYF. The chain links TRBV20-1 to TRBJ2-7; 9 bases map to TRBD2. V gave up 6 bases and J gave up 4 bases; unmatched junction bases: 10. CDR1 and CDR2 (germline): DFQATT, SNEGSKA (reference sequence). The CDR3 is 14 residues long.